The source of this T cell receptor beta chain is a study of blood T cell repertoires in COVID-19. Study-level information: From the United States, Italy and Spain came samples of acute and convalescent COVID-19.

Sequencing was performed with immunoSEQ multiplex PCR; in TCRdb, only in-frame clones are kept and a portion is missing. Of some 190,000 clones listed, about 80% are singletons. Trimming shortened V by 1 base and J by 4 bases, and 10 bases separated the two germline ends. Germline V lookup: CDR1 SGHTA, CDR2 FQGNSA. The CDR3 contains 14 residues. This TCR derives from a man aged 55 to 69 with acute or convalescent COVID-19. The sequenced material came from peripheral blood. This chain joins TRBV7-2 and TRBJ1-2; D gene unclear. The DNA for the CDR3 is TGTGCCAGCAGCTTAGAACGGGGAGCCTATGGCTACACCTTC. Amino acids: CASSLERGAYGYTF.